Listed here are 20 T cell receptor beta chains from one sample, sequenced in a study of shared clonotypes between healthy human individuals. Sequenced by immunoSEQ multiplex PCR; TCRdb stores in-frame clones only, minus some. The table has some 2.1 million clones, 85% to 95% seen once. CD45RO-negative, CCR7-positively selected cells formed the naive CD8 fraction, excluding terminally differentiated effector memory CD45RA+ cells. Sequenced sample: naive CD8+ T cells sorted from blood. Receptors were obtained from a young man in good health.

This clone was found a few times. J is TRBJ1-5 and V is TRBV6-5; TRBD1 agrees at 8 bases. The CDR3 runs 13 residues. J lost 7 bases, V lost 6 bases, and 5 bases had no gene match. CDR1 and CDR2 (germline): MNHEY, SVGAGI. Here the CDR3 DNA reads TGTGCCAGCAGAATGACAGGGGAGCAGCCCCAGCATTTT. Its translation: CASRMTGEQPQHF.

About this clone itself: Other nucleotide sequences in the sample specify the same CDR3. V is TRBV5-1 and J is TRBJ2-1, with D uncertain. Germline V lookup: CDR1 SGHRS, CDR2 YFSETQ. The CDR3 has 14 amino acids. V was shortened by 0 bases and J by 4 bases, with 8 bases between the two germline ends. The CDR3 is CASSLAGPYNEQFF. The CDR3 DNA reads TGCGCCAGCAGCTTGGCAGGTCCGTACAATGAGCAGTTCTTC. Drawing the rest from reference TRBV5-1 and TRBJ2-1, the complete variable domain is KAGVTQTPRYLIKTRGQQVTLSCSPISGHRSVSWYQQTPGQGLQFLFEYFSETQRNKGNFPGRFSGRQFSNSRSEMNVSTLELGDSALYLCASSLAGPYNEQFFGPGTRLTVL.

The chain links TRBV2 to TRBJ2-7; D is uncertain. Germline lookup yields CDR1 SNHLY and CDR2 FYNNEI. This CDR3 contains 15 residues. Trimming removed 1 base at V and 3 bases at J, with 13 bases between. CDR3 in amino acids: CASSEGLSDLYEQYF. The CDR3 bases are TGTGCCAGCAGTGAAGGGTTAAGTGACCTCTACGAGCAGTACTTC. Drawing the rest from reference TRBV2 and TRBJ2-7, the complete variable domain is EPEVTQTPSHQVTQMGQEVILRCVPISNHLYFYWYRQILGQKVEFLVSFYNNEISEKSEIFDDQFSVERPDGSNFTLKIRSTKLEDSAMYFCASSEGLSDLYEQYFGPGTRLTVT.

The chain has TRBV29-1 and TRBJ2-5; D not resolved. Per the germline V gene, CDR1 is SQVTM and CDR2 is ANQGSEA. V was cut by 7 bases and J by 5 bases, with 11 bases left in between. The CDR3 has 11 amino acids. The CDR3 region has the DNA TGCAGCGCCGCGACCTGGGAGACCCAGTACTTC. Encoded protein: CSAATWETQYF.

The V and J genes are TRBV28 and TRBJ2-3; 9 positions agree with TRBD1. The V gene end was trimmed by 7 bases and the J gene end by 2 bases; junction bases not matched to a gene: 4. This CDR3 region has 14 residues. Germline V CDR1 and CDR2: MDHEN, SYDVKM. CDR3 nucleotides: TGTGCCAGCACCCGGGACAGGGCCACAGATACGCAGTATTTT. The encoded protein is CASTRDRATDTQYF.

This chain joins TRBV4-3 and TRBJ2-7; D tentatively reads TRBD1 or TRBD2 (5 bases each). Germline V gene sequence: CDR1 LGHNA, CDR2 YSLEER. The germline V and J ends were trimmed by 0 bases and 0 bases, with 15 bases remaining between them. This CDR3 is built from 17 residues. The CDR3 region has the DNA TGCGCCAGCAGCCAAGATGTCCCCGGGACGGGCTCCTACGAGCAGTACTTC. It encodes CASSQDVPGTGSYEQYF.

This rearrangement joins TRBV30 to TRBJ1-2; 10 bases are a match to TRBD1. The J segment lost 4 bases and the V segment lost 2 bases, leaving 10 bases of the junction unmatched. The germline CDR1 and CDR2 sequences are GTSNPN and SVGIG (reference sequence). The CDR3 totals 16 residues. The CDR3 loop is CAWSTAPGQGIYGYTF. DNA for the CDR3: TGTGCCTGGAGTACGGCCCCGGGACAGGGGATCTATGGCTACACCTTC. Full variable domain (rest looked up from reference TRBV30 and TRBJ1-2): SQTIHQWPATLVQPVGSPLSLECTVEGTSNPNLYWYRQAAGRGLQLLFYSVGIGQISSEVPQNLSASRPQDRQFILSSKKLLLSDSGFYLCAWSTAPGQGIYGYTFGSGTRLTVV.

In the case of this clone: In the same sample, other DNA sequences code for this CDR3. The chain combines TRBV7-9 with TRBJ1-2; TRBD1 matches 10 bases. The CDR3 totals 15 residues. CDR1 and CDR2 (germline): SEHNR, FQNEAQ (reference sequence). V lost 0 bases, J lost 3 bases, and 1 base stayed unmatched. This CDR3 reads CASSLAGTGDYGYTF. DNA of the CDR3: TGTGCCAGCAGCTTAGCCGGGACAGGGGACTATGGCTACACCTTC.

The V call is TRBV27, the J call TRBJ1-2; 8 nucleotides line up with TRBD1. The V segment lost 4 bases and the J segment 8 bases; nucleotides outside the gene matches: 9. Germline V gene lookup returns CDR1 MNHEY and CDR2 SMNVEV (reference sequence). The CDR3 spans 14 residues. CDR3 region: CASSYLTGEDGYTF. The CDR3 DNA reads TGTGCCAGCAGTTATCTGACAGGGGAAGACGGCTACACCTTC.

The CDR3 protein is CASSGGAGGELFF. The CDR3 DNA is TGTGCCAGTTCAGGGGGCGCGGGCGGGGAGCTGTTTTTT. The chain has TRBV19 and TRBJ2-2; 8 bases line up with TRBD1. This CDR3 is built from 13 residues. The J segment lost 7 bases and the V segment lost 8 bases, leaving 6 bases of the junction unmatched. Germline CDR1 and CDR2: LNHDA and SQIVND (reference sequence).

The V call is TRBV7-9, the J call TRBJ2-1, with a possible D match to TRBD2 (5 bases). The CDR3 loop spans 13 amino acids. The germline V gene has CDR1 SEHNR and CDR2 FQNEAQ (reference sequence). With 3 bases removed from V and 9 bases from J, the gap between germline ends came to 12 bases. In DNA, the CDR3 is TGTGCCAGCAGCTTCCCCGGAGGCCGTGAGCAGTTCTTC. Protein product: CASSFPGGREQFF.

The rearrangement links TRBV5-1 to TRBJ1-2; 8 bases are shared with TRBD1. The CDR3 sequence is 13 residues long. V gave up 3 bases and J gave up 4 bases; unmatched junction bases: 2. Germline values: CDR1 SGHRS, CDR2 YFSETQ. The CDR3 DNA reads TGCGCCAGCAGCTACGACAGGGGCTATGGCTACACCTTC. Translated: CASSYDRGYGYTF.

The chain links TRBV11-2 to TRBJ1-6, with a weak D call TRBD1 (6 bases). This CDR3 spans 14 amino acids. Germline V gene lookup returns CDR1 SGHAT and CDR2 FQNNGV. Trimming cost V 4 bases and J 4 bases, with 8 bases left between them. CDR3 loop: CASSSQGYNSPLHF. CDR3 in DNA: TGTGCCAGCAGCTCCCAGGGGTATAATTCACCCCTCCACTTT.

The J gene is TRBJ2-2, the V gene TRBV7-9, with D possibly being TRBD1 or TRBD2 (5 bases each). V was pared by 8 bases and J by 4 bases, with 11 bases between. The CDR3 covers 13 residues. Germline V gene lookup returns CDR1 SEHNR and CDR2 FQNEAQ (reference sequence). The CDR3 protein is CASPPGTTGELFF. The CDR3 DNA reads TGTGCCAGCCCCCCGGGGACCACCGGGGAGCTGTTTTTT.

V usage is TRBV4-3 and J usage is TRBJ2-7; D is perhaps TRBD1 (6 bases). Germline V gives CDR1 LGHNA, CDR2 YSLEER. CDR3 size: 15 residues. Trimming left V 2 bases short and J 0 bases short, with 11 bases between. In DNA, the CDR3 is TGCGCCAGCAGCCAAATCCGGGACACCTCCTACGAGCAGTACTTC. It encodes CASSQIRDTSYEQYF.

V and J are TRBV6-5 and TRBJ2-1; 8 nucleotides align to TRBD2. Trimming at V came to 6 bases and at J to 5 bases, leaving 6 bases not matched to a gene. The CDR3 totals 14 residues. Per the germline V gene, CDR1 is MNHEY and CDR2 is SVGAGI. This CDR3 reads CASSRLALNNEQFF. CDR3 bases: TGTGCCAGCAGCCGACTAGCGCTAAACAATGAGCAGTTCTTC.

This clone was counted a single time. The chain uses TRBV11-2 and TRBJ2-5; 9 nucleotides match TRBD1. Germline V CDR1 and CDR2: SGHAT, FQNNGV. CDR3 size: 15 residues. V shed 5 bases, J shed 4 bases, and the junction held 8 bases outside the gene matches. CDR3 DNA: TGTGCCAGCAGCAACCTTGGGACAGGGACAGAGACCCAGTACTTC. Protein: CASSNLGTGTETQYF.

The chain uses TRBV5-1 and TRBJ2-1; D possibly corresponds to TRBD1 (5 bases). This CDR3 is 16 amino acids long. CDR1 and CDR2 (germline): SGHRS, YFSETQ. Trimming left V 4 bases short and J 0 bases short, with 14 bases between. Here the CDR3 reads CASSPRVLLSYNEQFF. The CDR3 nucleotides are TGCGCCAGCAGCCCCAGGGTTCTGCTCTCCTACAATGAGCAGTTCTTC.

The V gene is TRBV6-1, the J gene TRBJ1-1; D is possibly TRBD1 (5 bases). Trimming took 4 bases from V and 6 from J, leaving 21 bases between them. This CDR3 has 16 amino acids. Germline values: CDR1 MNHNS, CDR2 SASEGT. The DNA for the CDR3 is TGTGCCAGCAGTGCTGGGGCAGAGGGGATTTTCCCTGAAGCTTTCTTT. Amino acid sequence: CASSAGAEGIFPEAFF.

This chain joins TRBV30 and TRBJ2-7; 7 bases are shared with TRBD1. The V segment lost 5 bases and the J segment 3 bases; nucleotides outside the gene matches: 4. CDR1 and CDR2 from the germline V gene are GTSNPN and SVGIG (reference sequence). The CDR3 runs to 12 residues. Here the CDR3 reads CAWGDRDYEQYF. CDR3 coding DNA: TGTGCCTGGGGCGACAGGGACTACGAGCAGTACTTC.